This T cell receptor (beta chain) is drawn from a study of T cell clonotyping in hematopoietic cell transplantation. The study's findings and limits: Recipient TCR diversity dropped after transplant; expanded clonotypes rose from day 30 to 180.

This clone was counted only a few times. The antigen is not known. The sample contains more than one DNA sequence encoding this CDR3. The time point was: recipient sample about 28 days before transplant, after cytoreduction. Blood collection times were about day -28 and days 30, 100, 180 posttransplant. Generated by immunoSEQ multiplex PCR, the TCRdb table keeps only in-frame clones and is missing some. This repertoire shows about 5,100 clones, about 34% found once; its top ten account for around 17%. The V gene's germline CDR1 is MGHDK and CDR2 SYGVNS. The CDR3 has 11 amino acids. V lost 5 bases to trimming and J lost 5 bases, with 6 bases between them.

The rearrangement joins TRBV25-1 to TRBJ1-1, with D hard to call. This sample comprised peripheral blood mononuclear cells, obtained before stem cell transplant. This TCR was recovered from a man aged 50-59 years with myelofibrosis. Some clones in this sample may be carry-over from other donors' samples. CDR3 sequence: CASSPGTEAFF. DNA of the CDR3: TGTGCCAGCAGTCCGGGTACTGAAGCTTTCTTT.